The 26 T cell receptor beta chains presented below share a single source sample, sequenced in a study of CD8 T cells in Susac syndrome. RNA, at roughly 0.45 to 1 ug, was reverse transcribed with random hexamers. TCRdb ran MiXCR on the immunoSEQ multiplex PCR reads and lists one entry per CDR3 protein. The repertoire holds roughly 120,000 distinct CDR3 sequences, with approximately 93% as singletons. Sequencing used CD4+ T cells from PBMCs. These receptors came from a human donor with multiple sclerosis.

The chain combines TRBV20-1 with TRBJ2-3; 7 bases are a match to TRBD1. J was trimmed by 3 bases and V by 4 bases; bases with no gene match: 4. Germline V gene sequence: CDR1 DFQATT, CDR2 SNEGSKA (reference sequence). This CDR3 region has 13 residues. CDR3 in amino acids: CSANRGRTDTQYF. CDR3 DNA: TGCAGTGCTAACAGGGGAAGGACAGATACGCAGTATTTT.

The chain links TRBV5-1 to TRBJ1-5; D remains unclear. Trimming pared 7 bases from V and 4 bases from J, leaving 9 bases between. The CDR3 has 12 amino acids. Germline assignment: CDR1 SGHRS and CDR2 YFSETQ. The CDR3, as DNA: TGCGCCAGCTCCGTGGGGAATCAGCCCCAGCATTTT. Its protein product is CASSVGNQPQHF.

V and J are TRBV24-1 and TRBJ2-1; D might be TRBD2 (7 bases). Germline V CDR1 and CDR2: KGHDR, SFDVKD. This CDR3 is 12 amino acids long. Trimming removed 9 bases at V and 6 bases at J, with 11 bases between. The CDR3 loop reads CATGGGGNEQFF. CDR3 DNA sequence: TGTGCCACCGGCGGGGGCGGCAATGAGCAGTTCTTC.

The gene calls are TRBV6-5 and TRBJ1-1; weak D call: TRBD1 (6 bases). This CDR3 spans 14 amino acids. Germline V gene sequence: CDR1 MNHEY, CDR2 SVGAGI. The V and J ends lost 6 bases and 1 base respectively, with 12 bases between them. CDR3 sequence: CASRTSTGNTEAFF. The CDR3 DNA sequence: TGTGCCAGCAGAACCTCGACAGGGAACACTGAAGCTTTCTTT.

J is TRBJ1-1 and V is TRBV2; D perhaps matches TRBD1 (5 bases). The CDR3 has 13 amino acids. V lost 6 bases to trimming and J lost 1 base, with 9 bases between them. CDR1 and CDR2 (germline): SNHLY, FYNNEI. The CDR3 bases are TGTGCCAGCAGGGCAAGGGGGAACACTGAAGCTTTCTTT. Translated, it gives CASRARGNTEAFF. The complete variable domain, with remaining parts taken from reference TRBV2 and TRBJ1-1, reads EPEVTQTPSHQVTQMGQEVILRCVPISNHLYFYWYRQILGQKVEFLVSFYNNEISEKSEIFDDQFSVERPDGSNFTLKIRSTKLEDSAMYFCASRARGNTEAFFGQGTRLTVV.

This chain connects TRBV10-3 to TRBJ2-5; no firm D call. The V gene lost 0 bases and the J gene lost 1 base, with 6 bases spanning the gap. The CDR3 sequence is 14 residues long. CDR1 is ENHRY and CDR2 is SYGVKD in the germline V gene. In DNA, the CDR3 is TGTGCCATCAGTGAGTCGGCAGCCCAAGAGACCCAGTACTTC. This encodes CAISESAAQETQYF.

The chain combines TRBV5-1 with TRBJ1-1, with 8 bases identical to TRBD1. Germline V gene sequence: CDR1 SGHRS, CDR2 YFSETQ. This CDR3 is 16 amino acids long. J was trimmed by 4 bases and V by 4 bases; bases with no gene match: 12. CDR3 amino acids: CASSTWTGLVGTEAFF. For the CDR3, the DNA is TGCGCCAGCAGCACCTGGACAGGGCTAGTGGGCACTGAAGCTTTCTTT.

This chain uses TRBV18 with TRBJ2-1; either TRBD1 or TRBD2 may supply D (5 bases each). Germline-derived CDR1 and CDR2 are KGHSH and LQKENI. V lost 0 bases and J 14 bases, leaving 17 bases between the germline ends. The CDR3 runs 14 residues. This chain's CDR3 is CASSPPNPQGEEFF. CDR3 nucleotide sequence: TGTGCCAGCTCACCACCGAACCCCCAGGGAGAAGAGTTCTTC.

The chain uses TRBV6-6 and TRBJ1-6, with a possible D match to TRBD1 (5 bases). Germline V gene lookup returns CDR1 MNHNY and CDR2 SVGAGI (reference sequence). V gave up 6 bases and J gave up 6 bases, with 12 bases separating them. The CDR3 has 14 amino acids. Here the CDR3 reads CASSPGTTNSPLHF. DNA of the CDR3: TGTGCCAGCAGCCCCGGGACGACTAATTCACCCCTCCACTTT.

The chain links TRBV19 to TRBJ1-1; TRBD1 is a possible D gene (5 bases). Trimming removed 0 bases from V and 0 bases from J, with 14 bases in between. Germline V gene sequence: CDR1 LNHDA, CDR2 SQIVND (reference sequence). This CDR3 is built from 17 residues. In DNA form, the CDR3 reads TGTGCCAGTAGTATAGACGGGGACGGAATCATGAACACTGAAGCTTTCTTT. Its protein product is CASSIDGDGIMNTEAFF.

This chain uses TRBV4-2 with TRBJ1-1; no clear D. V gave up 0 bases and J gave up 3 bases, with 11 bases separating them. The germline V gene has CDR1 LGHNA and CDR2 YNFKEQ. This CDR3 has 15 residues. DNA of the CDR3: TGTGCCAGCAGCCAAGATTACGGGAGTTACACTGAAGCTTTCTTT. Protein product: CASSQDYGSYTEAFF.

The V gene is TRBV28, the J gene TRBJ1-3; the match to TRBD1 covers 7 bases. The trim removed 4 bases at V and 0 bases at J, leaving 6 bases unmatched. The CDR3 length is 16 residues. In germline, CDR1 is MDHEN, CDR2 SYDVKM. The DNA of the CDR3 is TGTGCCAGCAGTTACCCGACAGGGAGCTCTGGAAACACCATATATTTT. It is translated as CASSYPTGSSGNTIYF. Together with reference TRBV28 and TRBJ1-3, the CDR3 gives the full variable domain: DVKVTQSSRYLVKRTGEKVFLECVQDMDHENMFWYRQDPGLGLRLIYFSYDVKMKEKGDIPEGYSVSREKKERFSLILESASTNQTSMYLCASSYPTGSSGNTIYFGEGSWLTVV.

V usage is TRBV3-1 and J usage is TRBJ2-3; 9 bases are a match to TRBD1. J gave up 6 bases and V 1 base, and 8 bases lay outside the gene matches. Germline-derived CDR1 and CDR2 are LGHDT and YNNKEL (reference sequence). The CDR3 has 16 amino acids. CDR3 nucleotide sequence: TGTGCCAGCAGCCAAGTGGGACAGGGACCGTTGGATACGCAGTATTTT. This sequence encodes CASSQVGQGPLDTQYF.

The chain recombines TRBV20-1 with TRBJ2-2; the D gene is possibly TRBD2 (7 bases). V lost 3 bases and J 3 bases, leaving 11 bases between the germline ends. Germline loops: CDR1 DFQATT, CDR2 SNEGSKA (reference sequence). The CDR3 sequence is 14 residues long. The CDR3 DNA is TGCAGTGCTAGTGGGGGGGCCTACACCGGGGAGCTGTTTTTT. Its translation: CSASGGAYTGELFF.

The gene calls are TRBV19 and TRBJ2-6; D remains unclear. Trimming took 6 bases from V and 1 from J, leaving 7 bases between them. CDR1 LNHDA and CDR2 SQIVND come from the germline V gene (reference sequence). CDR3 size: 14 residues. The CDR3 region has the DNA TGTGCCAGTAGACCCGTATCTGGGGCCAACGTCCTGACTTTC. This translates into CASRPVSGANVLTF.

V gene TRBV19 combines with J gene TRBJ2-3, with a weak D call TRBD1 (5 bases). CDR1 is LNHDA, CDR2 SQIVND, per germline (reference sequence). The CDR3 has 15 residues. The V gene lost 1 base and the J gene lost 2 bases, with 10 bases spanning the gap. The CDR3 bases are TGTGCCAGTAGTATAGGACAGACCCACACAGATACGCAGTATTTT. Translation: CASSIGQTHTDTQYF.

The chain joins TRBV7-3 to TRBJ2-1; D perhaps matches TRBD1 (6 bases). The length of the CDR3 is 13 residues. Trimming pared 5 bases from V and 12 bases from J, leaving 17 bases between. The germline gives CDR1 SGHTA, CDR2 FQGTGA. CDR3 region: CASSAMQQGSQFF. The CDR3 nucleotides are TGTGCCAGCAGCGCAATGCAACAGGGCTCGCAGTTCTTC.

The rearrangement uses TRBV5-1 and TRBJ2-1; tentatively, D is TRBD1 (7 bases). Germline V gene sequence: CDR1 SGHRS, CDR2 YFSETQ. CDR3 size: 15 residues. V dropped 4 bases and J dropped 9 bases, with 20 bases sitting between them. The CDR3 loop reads CASSPAGGRGSEQFF. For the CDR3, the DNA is TGCGCCAGCAGCCCGGCAGGGGGGCGGGGTAGTGAGCAGTTCTTC.

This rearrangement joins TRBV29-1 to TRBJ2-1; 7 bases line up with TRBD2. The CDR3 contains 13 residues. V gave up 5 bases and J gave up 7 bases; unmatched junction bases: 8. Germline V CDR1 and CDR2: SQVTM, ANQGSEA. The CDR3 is CSVSGLGPNEQFF. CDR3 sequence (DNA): TGCAGCGTTTCTGGACTAGGACCAAATGAGCAGTTCTTC.

The CDR3 sequence is CSASFLGQVATQYF. The CDR3 nucleotides are TGCAGTGCTAGCTTCTTGGGACAGGTAGCGACCCAGTACTTC. The chain combines TRBV20-1 with TRBJ2-5, with 8 bases aligning to TRBD1. The V gene end was trimmed by 3 bases and the J gene end by 7 bases; junction bases not matched to a gene: 10. This CDR3 contains 14 residues. The V gene's germline CDR1 is DFQATT and CDR2 SNEGSKA (reference sequence).

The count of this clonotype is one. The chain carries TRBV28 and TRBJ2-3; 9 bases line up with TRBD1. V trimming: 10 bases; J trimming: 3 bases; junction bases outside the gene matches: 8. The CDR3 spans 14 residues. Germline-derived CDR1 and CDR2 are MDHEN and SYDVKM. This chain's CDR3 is CAIETGGMTDTQYF. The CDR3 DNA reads TGTGCCATCGAAACAGGGGGCATGACAGATACGCAGTATTTT. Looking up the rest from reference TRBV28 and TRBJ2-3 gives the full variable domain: DVKVTQSSRYLVKRTGEKVFLECVQDMDHENMFWYRQDPGLGLRLIYFSYDVKMKEKGDIPEGYSVSREKKERFSLILESASTNQTSMYLCAIETGGMTDTQYFGPGTRLTVL.

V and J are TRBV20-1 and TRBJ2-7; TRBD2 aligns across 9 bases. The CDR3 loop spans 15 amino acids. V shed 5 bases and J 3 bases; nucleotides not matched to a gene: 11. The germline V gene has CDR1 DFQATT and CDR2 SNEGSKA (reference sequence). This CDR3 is CSAGVGSGGYYEQYF. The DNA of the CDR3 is TGCAGTGCTGGTGTTGGTAGCGGGGGATACTACGAGCAGTACTTC.

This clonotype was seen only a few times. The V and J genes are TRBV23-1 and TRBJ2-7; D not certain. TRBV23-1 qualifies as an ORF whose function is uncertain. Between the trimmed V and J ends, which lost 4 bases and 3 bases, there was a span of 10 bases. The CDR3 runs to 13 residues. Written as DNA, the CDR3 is TGCGCCAGCAGTCTTCGAATTTTCTACGAGCAGTACTTC. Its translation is CASSLRIFYEQYF.

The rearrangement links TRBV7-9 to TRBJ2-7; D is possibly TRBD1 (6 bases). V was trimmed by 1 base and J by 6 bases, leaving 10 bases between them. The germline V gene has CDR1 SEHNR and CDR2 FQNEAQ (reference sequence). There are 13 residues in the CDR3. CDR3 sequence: CASSLVAGAEQYF. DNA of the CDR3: TGTGCCAGCAGCTTAGTCGCAGGGGCCGAGCAGTACTTC.

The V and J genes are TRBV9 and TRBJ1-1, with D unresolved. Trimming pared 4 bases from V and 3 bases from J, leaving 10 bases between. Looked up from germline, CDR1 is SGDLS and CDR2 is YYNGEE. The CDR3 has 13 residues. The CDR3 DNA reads TGTGCCAGCAGCTTATGGCCCGACACTGAAGCTTTCTTT. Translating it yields CASSLWPDTEAFF.

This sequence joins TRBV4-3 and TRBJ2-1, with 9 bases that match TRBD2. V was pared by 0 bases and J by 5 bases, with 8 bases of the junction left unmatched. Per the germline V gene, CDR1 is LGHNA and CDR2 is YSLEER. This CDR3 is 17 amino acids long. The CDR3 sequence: CASSQDRPAGGNNEQFF. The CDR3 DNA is TGCGCCAGCAGCCAAGACCGTCCAGCGGGGGGCAACAATGAGCAGTTCTTC.